The 14 T cell receptor beta chains presented below share a single source sample, sequenced in a study of a mutant IDH1 vaccine in newly diagnosed glioma. Time point in this sample: week 5, during vaccination. Each dose of the vaccine consisted of 300 ug of mutant IDH1 20-mer peptide, with topical imiquimod. Antigens for these TCRs are unknown. Some clones are missing from TCRdb's copy, which holds only in-frame ones; the method was immunoSEQ multiplex PCR. The sample includes some 60,000 clones, 85% to 90% of them seen just once. Sequenced here: PBMCs, sampled from a glioma patient whose treatment included an IDH1 peptide vaccine. Receptors were obtained from a woman in her thirties or forties with glioma.

V is TRBV7-2 and J is TRBJ1-1; D is uncertain. This CDR3 spans 14 amino acids. V was shortened by 2 bases and J by 6 bases, with 13 bases between the two germline ends. Germline CDR1 SGHTA, CDR2 FQGNSA. DNA for the CDR3: TGTGCCAGCAGCTTACCTGGAACGGTCGCTGAAGCTTTCTTT. It encodes CASSLPGTVAEAFF. Looking up the rest from reference TRBV7-2 and TRBJ1-1 gives the full variable domain: GAGVSQSPSNKVTEKGKDVELRCDPISGHTALYWYRQSLGQGLEFLIYFQGNSAPDKSGLPSDRFSAERTGGSVSTLTIQRTQQEDSAVYLCASSLPGTVAEAFFGQGTRLTVV.

The rearrangement joins TRBV7-2 to TRBJ2-5; 10 bases are shared with TRBD2. The J call is in doubt because the DNA end fits TRBJ2-7 better. The germline CDR1 and CDR2 sequences are SGHTA and FQGNSA. CDR3 length: 17 residues. In DNA form, the CDR3 reads TGTGCCAGCAGCTGGGGTGGACTAGCGGAGCCCTCCTACGAGCAGTACTTC. This gives the protein CASSWGGLAEPSYEQYF.

This clone showed up just a few times. This sequence joins TRBV7-2 and TRBJ2-5, with 8 bases lining up with TRBD1. Germline V CDR1 and CDR2: SGHTA, FQGNSA. The CDR3 is made up of 16 amino acids. V shed 5 bases, J shed 5 bases, and the junction held 13 bases outside the gene matches. The chain's CDR3 is CASSQGLLGQAETQYF. The DNA of the CDR3 is TGTGCCAGCAGCCAGGGGCTATTGGGACAGGCGGAGACCCAGTACTTC.

The chain uses TRBV30 and TRBJ2-1; 9 bases match TRBD1. Trimming cost V 5 bases and J 2 bases; bases outside gene matches: 7. The CDR3 length is 15 residues. Germline V gene lookup returns CDR1 GTSNPN and CDR2 SVGIG (reference sequence). This CDR3 is CAWLRDRVPYNEQFF. CDR3 sequence (DNA): TGTGCCTGGCTCAGGGACAGGGTACCCTACAATGAGCAGTTCTTC.

The gene calls are TRBV5-6 and TRBJ1-2; 7 bases align to TRBD1. The CDR3 totals 16 residues. Germline CDR1 is SGHDT and CDR2 is YYEEEE. V trimming: 4 bases; J trimming: 2 bases; junction bases outside the gene matches: 11. CDR3 nucleotides: TGTGCCAGCAGCCCTCAGACAGGGAGGTCAAACTATGGCTACACCTTC. Protein: CASSPQTGRSNYGYTF.

The genes are TRBV10-2 and TRBJ1-1; D remains unclear. Trimming pared 1 base from V and 1 base from J, leaving 7 bases between. The CDR3 is made up of 14 amino acids. The germline V gene has CDR1 WSHSY and CDR2 SAAADI. CDR3 DNA sequence: TGCGCCAGCAGTGAGTACTCCTCGAACACTGAAGCTTTCTTT. Amino acid sequence: CASSEYSSNTEAFF.

The chain is built from TRBV28 and TRBJ1-2, with 8 bases aligning to TRBD1. J gave up 8 bases and V 2 bases, and 10 bases lay outside the gene matches. The CDR3 runs to 15 residues. CDR1 MDHEN and CDR2 SYDVKM come from the germline V gene. CDR3 in DNA: TGTGCCAGCAGTTTAAGGGGTCGCCCAGGGGGCGGCTACACCTTC. Translating it yields CASSLRGRPGGGYTF.

This chain uses TRBV18 with TRBJ2-1; 7 nucleotides align to TRBD2. CDR3 length: 17 amino acids. Germline trimming cut 0 bases from V and 10 bases from J; bases unmatched to any gene: 15. CDR1 and CDR2 from the germline V gene are KGHSH and LQKENI. This CDR3 is CASSPPCGGGSGGEQFF. CDR3 DNA sequence: TGTGCCAGCTCACCACCCTGTGGGGGAGGGAGCGGAGGCGAGCAGTTCTTC. The full variable domain, with the rest looked up from reference TRBV18 and TRBJ2-1, is NAGVMQNPRHLVRRRGQEARLRCSPMKGHSHVYWYRQLPEEGLKFMVYLQKENIIDESGMPKERFSAEFPKEGPSILRIQQVVRGDSAAYFCASSPPCGGGSGGEQFFGPGTRLTVL.

This clone has just a few counts. The chain recombines TRBV7-6 with TRBJ2-7; 10 bases line up with TRBD1. The CDR3 runs to 15 residues. Germline assignment: CDR1 SGHVS and CDR2 FNYEAQ. V lost 1 base to trimming and J lost 6 bases; unmatched junction nucleotides: 6. The CDR3 coding sequence is TGTGCCAGCAGCTTAGTTGGGACAGGGGAGGGCGAGCAGTACTTC. It encodes CASSLVGTGEGEQYF.

The chain has TRBV6-1 and TRBJ1-1; a possible D gene is TRBD1 (6 bases). Trimming pared 6 bases from V and 0 bases from J, leaving 14 bases between. This CDR3 contains 15 residues. Germline V gene sequence: CDR1 MNHNS, CDR2 SASEGT. The chain's CDR3 is CASSPRTALNTEAFF. The CDR3 DNA reads as TGTGCCAGCAGCCCCCGGACAGCTTTGAACACTGAAGCTTTCTTT.

The chain has TRBV28 and TRBJ1-1; D might be TRBD1 (5 bases). This CDR3 is built from 13 residues. Germline CDR1 MDHEN, CDR2 SYDVKM. V lost 8 bases to trimming and J lost 4 bases, with 14 bases between them. CDR3 loop: CASRRAVSTEAFF. The CDR3 DNA sequence: TGTGCCAGCCGCAGGGCGGTCTCCACTGAAGCTTTCTTT.

The rearrangement links TRBV6-6 to TRBJ1-1, with TRBD1 identical over 7 bases. CDR3 length: 14 residues. The junction had 14 bases not matched to a gene; V was cut back by 6 bases and J by 10 bases. Germline V gene data show CDR1 as MNHNY and CDR2 as SVGAGI (reference sequence). CDR3 coding DNA: TGTGCCAGCAGCCCCGACAGGGTAAATAAACGAGCTTTCTTT. Amino acid sequence: CASSPDRVNKRAFF.

J is TRBJ1-1 and V is TRBV7-3; D is ambiguous. V was cut by 4 bases and J by 3 bases, with 9 bases left in between. CDR1 SGHTA and CDR2 FQGTGA come from the germline V gene. The length of the CDR3 is 13 residues. CDR3 bases: TGTGCCAGCAGCTCTCGACGGGACACTGAAGCTTTCTTT. This translates into CASSSRRDTEAFF.

This chain uses TRBV9 with TRBJ2-7; a weak D match, TRBD1 (5 bases). V was cut by 4 bases and J by 1 base, with 15 bases left in between. This CDR3 contains 15 residues. Per germline, CDR1 SGDLS and CDR2 YYNGEE. CDR3 protein: CASSKTAQYSYEQYF. Written as DNA, the CDR3 is TGTGCCAGCAGCAAGACAGCGCAATATTCCTACGAGCAGTACTTC.